The subject of this entry is one T cell receptor (beta chain). The antigen remains unidentified. From germline, CDR1 is SGHNT and CDR2 YENEEA. The CDR3 totals 16 residues. V lost 1 base, J lost 3 bases, and 4 bases stayed unmatched. The data were taken from a study of T cell responses to AZD1222 COVID-19 vaccine. General observations from the study: Unmutated variant regions are reportedly targeted by nearly half of spike-specific TCRs. Dominant CD4 TCR responses targeted spike regions 160-218 and 743-854. An increase in Spike-specific TCR breadth and depth was observed after two AZD1222 doses. Sampled repertoires all dated from after the peak T cell response.

Assay used: immunoSEQ multiplex PCR; TCRdb lists only in-frame clones, some missing. The table has 70,000 to 85,000 clones, 82% seen once; the top ten hold approximately 2.8%. The specimen comprised peripheral blood, sampled on day 0 of AZD1222 vaccination. This sequence was found in an adult in good health. V gene TRBV11-3 combines with J gene TRBJ2-2, with 8 bases lining up with TRBD1. CDR3 DNA: TGTGCCAGCAGCTTAGGGCAGGGGGCTGACACCGGGGAGCTGTTTTTT. Its protein is CASSLGQGADTGELFF.